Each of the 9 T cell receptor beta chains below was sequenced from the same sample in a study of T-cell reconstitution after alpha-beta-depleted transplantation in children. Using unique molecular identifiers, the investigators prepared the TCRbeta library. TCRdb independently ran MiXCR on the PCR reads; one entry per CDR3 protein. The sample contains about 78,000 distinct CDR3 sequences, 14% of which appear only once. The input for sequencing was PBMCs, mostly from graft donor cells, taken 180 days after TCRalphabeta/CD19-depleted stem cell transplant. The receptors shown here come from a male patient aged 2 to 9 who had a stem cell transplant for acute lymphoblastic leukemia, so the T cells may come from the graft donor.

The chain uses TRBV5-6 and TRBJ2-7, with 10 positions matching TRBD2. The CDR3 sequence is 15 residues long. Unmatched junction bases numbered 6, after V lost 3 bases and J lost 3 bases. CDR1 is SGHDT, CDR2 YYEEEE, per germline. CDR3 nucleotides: TGTGCCAGCAGCTATCTTAGCGGGAGGAGCTACGAGCAGTACTTC. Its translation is CASSYLSGRSYEQYF.

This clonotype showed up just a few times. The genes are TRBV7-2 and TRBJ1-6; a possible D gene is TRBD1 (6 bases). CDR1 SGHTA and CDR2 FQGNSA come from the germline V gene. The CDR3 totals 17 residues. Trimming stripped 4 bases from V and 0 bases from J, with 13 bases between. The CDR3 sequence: CASSSWTESSYNSPLHF. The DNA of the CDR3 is TGTGCCAGCAGCTCCTGGACAGAAAGCTCCTATAATTCACCCCTCCACTTT.

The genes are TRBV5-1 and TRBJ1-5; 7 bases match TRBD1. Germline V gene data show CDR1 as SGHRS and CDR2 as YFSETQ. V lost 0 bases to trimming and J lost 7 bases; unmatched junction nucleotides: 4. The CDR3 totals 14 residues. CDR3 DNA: TGCGCCAGCAGCTTGGAAACAGGGGACCAGCCCCAGCATTTT. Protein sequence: CASSLETGDQPQHF. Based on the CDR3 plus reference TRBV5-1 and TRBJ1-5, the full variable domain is KAGVTQTPRYLIKTRGQQVTLSCSPISGHRSVSWYQQTPGQGLQFLFEYFSETQRNKGNFPGRFSGRQFSNSRSEMNVSTLELGDSALYLCASSLETGDQPQHFGDGTRLSIL.

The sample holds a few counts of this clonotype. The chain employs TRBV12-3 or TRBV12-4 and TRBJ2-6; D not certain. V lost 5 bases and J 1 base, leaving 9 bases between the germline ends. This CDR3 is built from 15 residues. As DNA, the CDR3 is TGTGCCAGCAGTCCTTACTGGTCTGGGGCCAACGTCCTGACTTTC. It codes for CASSPYWSGANVLTF.

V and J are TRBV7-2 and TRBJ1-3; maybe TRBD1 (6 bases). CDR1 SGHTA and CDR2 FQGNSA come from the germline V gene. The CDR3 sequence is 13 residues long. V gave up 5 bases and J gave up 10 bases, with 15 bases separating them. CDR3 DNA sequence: TGTGCCAGCAGCCCCGGGGGGCGAAGGACCATATATTTT. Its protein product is CASSPGGRRTIYF.

In DNA, the CDR3 is TGTGCCAGCAGCTTAGATGTCTTCTCTGGGGCCAACGTCCTGACTTTC. Translation gives CASSLDVFSGANVLTF. The rearrangement joins TRBV7-9 to TRBJ2-6; no reliable D call. Germline values: CDR1 SEHNR, CDR2 FQNEAQ (reference sequence). The V end lost 1 base, the J end lost 0 bases, and 7 bases lay between the germline ends. The CDR3 totals 16 residues.

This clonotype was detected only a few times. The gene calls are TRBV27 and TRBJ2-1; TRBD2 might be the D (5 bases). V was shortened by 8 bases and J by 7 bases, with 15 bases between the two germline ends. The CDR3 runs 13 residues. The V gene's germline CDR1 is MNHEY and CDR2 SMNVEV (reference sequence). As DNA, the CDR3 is TGTGCCAGCCAGAGGACTCCCTGGAATGAGCAGTTCTTC. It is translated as CASQRTPWNEQFF.

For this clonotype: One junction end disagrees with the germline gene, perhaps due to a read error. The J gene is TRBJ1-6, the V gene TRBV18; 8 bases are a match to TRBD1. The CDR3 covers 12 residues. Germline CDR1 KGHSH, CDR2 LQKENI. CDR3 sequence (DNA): TGTGCCAGCTCACCATCCGTCGGGACAGGCAAATTT. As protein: CASSPSVGTGKF.

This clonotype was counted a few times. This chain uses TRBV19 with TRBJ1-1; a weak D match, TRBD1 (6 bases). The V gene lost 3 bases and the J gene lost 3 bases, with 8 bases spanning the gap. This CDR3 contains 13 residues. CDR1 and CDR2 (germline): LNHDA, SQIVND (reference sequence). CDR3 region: CASSMGGYTEAFF. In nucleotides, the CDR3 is TGTGCCAGTAGTATGGGGGGCTACACTGAAGCTTTCTTT.